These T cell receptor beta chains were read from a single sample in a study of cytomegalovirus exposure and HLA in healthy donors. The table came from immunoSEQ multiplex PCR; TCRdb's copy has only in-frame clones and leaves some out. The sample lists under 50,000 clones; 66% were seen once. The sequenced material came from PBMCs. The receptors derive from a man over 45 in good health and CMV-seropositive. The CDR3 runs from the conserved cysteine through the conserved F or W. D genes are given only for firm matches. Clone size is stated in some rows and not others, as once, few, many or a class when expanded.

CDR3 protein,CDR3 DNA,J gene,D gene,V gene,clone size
CASSSKWRGGTEAFF,TGTGCCAGCAGTTCCAAATGGAGGGGGGGCACTGAAGCTTTCTTT,TRBJ1-1,-,TRBV6-6,-
CASISVDSNQPQHF,TGTGCCAGCATTTCGGTCGATAGCAATCAGCCCCAGCATTTT,TRBJ1-5,-,TRBV6-6,-
CASSLDRNYGYTF,TGTGCCAGCAGCCTGGACAGAAACTATGGCTACACCTTC,TRBJ1-2,-,TRBV5-4,-
CASSLGFPGGVYNSPLHF,TGTGCCAGCAGCTTAGGATTTCCAGGGGGCGTTTATAATTCACCCCTCCACTTT,TRBJ1-6,TRBD1,TRBV7-2,-
CASSLNAGGPNTGELFF,TGTGCCAGCAGCCTAAACGCAGGGGGCCCGAACACCGGGGAGCTGTTTTTT,TRBJ2-2,TRBD1,TRBV7-6,-
CASSPRTGNNSPLHF,TGTGCCAGCAGTCCTCGGACAGGGAATAATTCACCCCTCCACTTT,TRBJ1-6,TRBD1,TRBV27,-
CASSPATRGYTF,TGCGCCAGCAGCCCCGCCACGCGTGGCTACACCTTC,TRBJ1-2,-,TRBV5-1,-
CSVIAFSWGWETQYF,TGCAGCGTGATTGCTTTCTCCTGGGGCTGGGAGACCCAGTACTTC,TRBJ2-5,-,TRBV29-1,-
CASTQGDTGTGELFF,TGTGCCAGCACTCAGGGGGACACGGGCACCGGGGAGCTGTTTTTT,TRBJ2-2,TRBD1,TRBV28,-
CASSGPGDTQYF,TGTGCCAGTAGTGGGCCCGGAGATACGCAGTATTTT,TRBJ2-3,-,TRBV19,-
CATNTPPGFYEQYF,TGTGCCACCAACACCCCGCCAGGGTTCTACGAGCAGTACTTC,TRBJ2-7,-,TRBV28,-
CASSLYTGNTEAFF,TGTGCCAGCAGTTTATATACAGGGAACACTGAAGCTTTCTTT,TRBJ1-1,-,TRBV28,-
CASSYSGGAVNEQFF,TGTGCCAGCAGTTACAGCGGGGGGGCTGTCAATGAGCAGTTCTTC,TRBJ2-1,TRBD2,TRBV6-5,few
CASSFRAGAQETQYF,TGTGCCAGCAGCTTTCGAGCGGGGGCGCAAGAGACCCAGTACTTC,TRBJ2-5,TRBD2,TRBV5-6,few
CASSSTSGGTDTQYF,TGTGCCAGCAGTTCGACTAGCGGGGGCACAGATACGCAGTATTTT,TRBJ2-3,TRBD2,TRBV6-4,few
CASSLGTSGVYEQYF,TGTGCCAGCAGCTTAGGGACTAGCGGGGTGTACGAGCAGTACTTC,TRBJ2-7,TRBD2,TRBV7-2,-
CAWSPYKSPYNSPLHF,TGTGCCTGGAGTCCTTACAAAAGTCCCTATAATTCACCCCTCCACTTT,TRBJ1-6,-,TRBV30,once
CASSHLTGGGNTIYF,TGCGCCAGCAGCCACCTCACAGGGGGAGGAAACACCATATATTTT,TRBJ1-3,TRBD1,TRBV4-1,few
CASSYLAQGPETQYF,TGTGCCAGCAGTTACTTGGCCCAGGGCCCGGAGACCCAGTACTTC,TRBJ2-5,-,TRBV6-6,once
CASSLGRIQTYEQYF,TGCGCCAGCAGCTTGGGGCGGATCCAAACCTACGAGCAGTACTTC,TRBJ2-7,-,TRBV5-1,-
CASSFHPTSGGYEQYF,TGTGCCAGCAGCTTCCACCCAACTAGCGGGGGCTACGAGCAGTACTTC,TRBJ2-7,TRBD2,TRBV7-2,few
CASSDRAGQYF,TGTGCCAGCAGTGACAGGGCTGGGCAGTACTTC,TRBJ2-7,-,TRBV2,-
CAWTGNRDTLGTEAFF,TGTGCCTGGACAGGGAACAGGGACACCTTAGGCACTGAAGCTTTCTTT,TRBJ1-1,-,TRBV30,-
CASSVIQGSPLHF,TGTGCCAGCAGCGTTATCCAGGGGTCACCCCTCCACTTT,TRBJ1-6,-,TRBV9,-
CSGAGQGSLEAFF,TGCAGCGGGGCGGGACAGGGGTCTCTTGAAGCTTTCTTT,TRBJ1-1,TRBD1,TRBV29-1,once
CASSLDKRQGIYEQYF,TGTGCCAGCAGCTTAGATAAACGACAGGGGATCTACGAGCAGTACTTC,TRBJ2-7,TRBD1,TRBV11-2,-
CASSILGQGGEQFF,TGTGCCAGTAGTATTCTGGGACAGGGGGGAGAGCAGTTCTTC,TRBJ2-1,TRBD1,TRBV19,-
CASSPGQGYNSPLHF,TGTGCCAGCAGCCCGGGACAGGGGTATAATTCACCCCTCCACTTT,TRBJ1-6,TRBD1,TRBV7-2,-
CASSLRGIYGYTF,TGTGCCAGCAGTTTAAGGGGGATCTATGGCTACACCTTC,TRBJ1-2,-,TRBV27,-
CASSPQGDQPQHF,TGTGCCAGCAGCCCACAGGGGGACCAGCCCCAGCATTTT,TRBJ1-5,TRBD1,TRBV6-1,-
CASSQQGAGSPLHF,TGTGCCAGCAGCCAACAGGGGGCTGGGTCACCCCTCCACTTT,TRBJ1-6,TRBD1,TRBV5-4,-
CAWSVRRGAAGYTF,TGTGCCTGGAGTGTACGTCGGGGGGCTGCTGGCTACACCTTC,TRBJ1-2,-,TRBV30,-
CASSLGAITEAFF,TGTGCCAGCAGCTTAGGGGCAATCACTGAAGCTTTCTTT,TRBJ1-1,-,TRBV7-2,once
CASSDSDNNEQFF,TGTGCCAGCAGTGACTCGGACAACAATGAGCAGTTCTTC,TRBJ2-1,-,TRBV6-4,-
CASSAGDTTDTQYF,TGCGCCAGCAGCGCAGGGGACACCACAGATACGCAGTATTTT,TRBJ2-3,-,TRBV5-1,-
CASSSAGGSYNEQFF,TGTGCCAGCAGCTCAGCGGGGGGCTCCTACAATGAGCAGTTCTTC,TRBJ2-1,TRBD2,TRBV6-5,-
CASSERGSGNTIYF,TGTGCCAGCAGTGAAAGGGGATCTGGAAACACCATATATTTT,TRBJ1-3,-,TRBV6-1,-
CASSQDRGYNEQFF,TGTGCCAGCAGCCAGGACCGGGGGTACAATGAGCAGTTCTTC,TRBJ2-1,-,TRBV6-5,-